This section outlines one T cell receptor beta chain sequence together with its context. Its target is unknown. The length of the CDR3 is 16 residues. V shed 0 bases and J shed 0 bases, with 10 bases lying between them. The germline CDR1 and CDR2 sequences are SGDLS and YYNGEE. PCR primers comprised 60 Vbeta and 13 Jbeta primers. Profiling relied on immunoSEQ multiplex PCR, and the TCRdb table lists in-frame clones only, not all of them. The sample shows some 150,000 clones, about four fifths of them seen only once. This sample was included in a study of cytomegalovirus exposure and HLA in healthy donors. Nominally healthy donors provided the samples, though records likely missed some immune exposures. General study points: The authors confirmed in vitro that three CMV-associated chains were specific for CMV antigens. An ancestry cluster, one associated with Asian ancestry, reportedly showed fewer N-insertions than the 666-donor mean in a later analysis. Reportedly, HLA-A and HLA-B alleles of most subjects were accurately predicted from TCR beta.

This chain connects TRBV9 to TRBJ1-3; D is uncertain. The sequenced sample was PBMCs. The clonotype originates from a human donor in good health. The CDR3 loop is CASSVVPGPSGNTIYF. The CDR3 DNA reads TGTGCCAGCAGCGTAGTCCCAGGCCCCTCTGGAAACACCATATATTTT.